This TCR beta chain was recovered during a study of control samples from healthy donors and cancer patients. The data were produced by immunoSEQ multiplex PCR, yet TCRdb's version contains in-frame clones alone and is incomplete. The sample carries approximately 140,000 clones, around 94% recorded once. The CDR3 has 17 amino acids. J gave up 7 bases and V 3 bases, and 14 bases lay outside the gene matches. The germline V gene has CDR1 MGHDK and CDR2 SYGVNS. Source material: blood. The sequence came from a man in his forties or fifties in good health. The gene calls are TRBV25-1 and TRBJ1-5; 8 bases map to TRBD1. The CDR3: CASSDSGVTGEGQPQHF. DNA for the CDR3: TGTGCCAGCAGTGATTCGGGAGTGACAGGGGAAGGGCAGCCCCAGCATTTT.